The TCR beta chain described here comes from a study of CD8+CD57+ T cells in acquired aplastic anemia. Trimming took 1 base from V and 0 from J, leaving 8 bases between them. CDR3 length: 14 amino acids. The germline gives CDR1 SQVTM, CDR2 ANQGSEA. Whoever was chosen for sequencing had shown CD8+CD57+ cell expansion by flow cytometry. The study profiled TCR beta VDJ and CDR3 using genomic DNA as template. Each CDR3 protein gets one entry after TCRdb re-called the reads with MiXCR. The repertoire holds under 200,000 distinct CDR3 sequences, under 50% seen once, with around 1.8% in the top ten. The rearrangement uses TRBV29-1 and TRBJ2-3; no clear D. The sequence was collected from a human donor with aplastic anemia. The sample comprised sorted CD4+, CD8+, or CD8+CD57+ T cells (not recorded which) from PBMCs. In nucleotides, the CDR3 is TGCAGCGTTGAAGTGGCGGCGAGCACAGATACGCAGTATTTT. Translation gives CSVEVAASTDTQYF.